In its sample, the clone carrying this T cell receptor (beta chain) was seen many times. Its antigen is not identified. The source of the sample is a study of identical twins. Germline CDR1 reads DFQATT; CDR2 reads SNEGSKA (reference sequence). V shed 7 bases and J shed 3 bases, with 10 bases lying between them. The length of the CDR3 is 11 residues. TCRdb analysed the 5' RACE reads with MiXCR anew, one entry per CDR3 protein. The data show about 240,000 distinct CDR3 sequences, over 9.5% seen once. General study findings and limits: Excess sharing by twins proved weaker in beta out-of-frame sequences. Conclusions were based on cross-sectional statistical analysis, without following the same donors. Out-of-frame alpha sequences common to twins exhibited a surplus of low generation probability.

This rearrangement joins TRBV20-1 to TRBJ2-7, with D perhaps TRBD1 (6 bases). What was sequenced was memory T cells sorted from blood. The clonotype originates from a middle-aged man in good health. Written as DNA, the CDR3 is TGCAGTGGCAGGGACAACTACGAGCAGTACTTC. Amino acid sequence: CSGRDNYEQYF.